The sample holds a few counts of the clone carrying this TCR beta chain. After removal of 5 bases from V and 9 bases from J, the junction contained 9 bases not matched to a gene. Germline loops: CDR1 MDHEN, CDR2 SYDVKM. The CDR3 sequence is 14 residues long. The sample belongs to a study of blood T cell repertoires in COVID-19. As for the study in general: Sites across the United States, Italy and Spain contributed samples from acute and convalescent COVID-19. The analysed material was cDNA or gDNA that came from T cells, B-cell-depleted T cells, or PBMCs.

As processed by the authors: Reference gene primer amplification gave estimated nucleated cell counts. TCRdb's copy holds only in-frame clones and misses some; the assay was immunoSEQ multiplex PCR. That table supplies the V and J calls and clone size; D and trimming were determined from the DNA. Here the sample spans a few hundred thousand clones, 84% being singletons. The TCR originated in a man aged 25 to 45 with active or convalescent COVID-19. The V and J genes are TRBV28 and TRBJ1-4, with 7 bases fitting TRBD1. Material: peripheral blood. CDR3 loop: CASSHRPDRKKLFF. Written as DNA, the CDR3 is TGTGCCAGCAGTCACCGACCGGACAGGAAAAAACTGTTTTTT.